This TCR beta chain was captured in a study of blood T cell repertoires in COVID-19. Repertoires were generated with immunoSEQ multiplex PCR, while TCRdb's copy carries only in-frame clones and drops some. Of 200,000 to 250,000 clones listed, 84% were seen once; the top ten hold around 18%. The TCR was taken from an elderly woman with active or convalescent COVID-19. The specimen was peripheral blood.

The CDR3 loop reads CASSGSNQPQHF. The CDR3, as DNA: TGTGCCAGCAGCGGGTCAAATCAGCCCCAGCATTTT. The chain uses TRBV27 and TRBJ1-5; the D is unclear. The length of the CDR3 is 12 residues. Germline CDR1 is MNHEY and CDR2 is SMNVEV (reference sequence). The V end lost 6 bases, the J end lost 4 bases, and 7 bases lay between the germline ends.